This TCR beta chain was sequenced during a study of blood T cell repertoires in COVID-19. As handled by the study authors: Reference gene primer amplification yielded estimated nucleated cell counts. The data were produced by immunoSEQ multiplex PCR, yet TCRdb's version contains in-frame clones alone and is incomplete. The DNA gave D and trimming, while V, J and clone size come from that table. The table includes tens of thousands of clones, roughly 78% detected once. V dropped 5 bases and J dropped 6 bases, with 14 bases sitting between them. Germline-derived CDR1 and CDR2 are MNHNY and SVGAGI (reference sequence). This CDR3 has 14 amino acids.

The sample taken for sequencing was peripheral blood. This receptor was taken from a man in his fifties or sixties with active or convalescent COVID-19. V and J are TRBV6-6 and TRBJ1-5, with D unresolved. Written as DNA, the CDR3 is TGTGCCAGCAGTCCACAAGGAGGTAGTCAGCCCCAGCATTTT. The encoded protein is CASSPQGGSQPQHF.